Listed here are 17 T cell receptor beta chains from one sample, sequenced in a study of read filtering for tumor transcriptome and immune sequencing. Molecular barcoded adaptors covering alpha/delta and beta/gamma chains were used on 400 to 450 ng RNA. A single record per CDR3 protein comes from TCRdb applying MiXCR to the reads. The sample holds about 46,000 distinct CDR3 sequences, 20% seen once. Sequencing input: a population of CD138-negative cells sorted from bone marrow. These TCRs come from a donor older than 35 with multiple myeloma.

J is TRBJ2-5 and V is TRBV6-6; unclear D gene. CDR3 length: 15 amino acids. Germline CDR1 reads MNHNY; CDR2 reads SVGAGI (reference sequence). V lost 6 bases, J lost 4 bases, and 18 bases lay in between. CDR3 in DNA: TGTGCCAGCAGCCGACTTGCGCCCGTTGGAGAGACCCAGTACTTC. Amino acid sequence: CASSRLAPVGETQYF.

This clonotype was observed at least ten times. The genes are TRBV28 and TRBJ2-5; 9 bases align to TRBD1. CDR3 size: 15 residues. V shed 9 bases and J 4 bases; nucleotides not matched to a gene: 12. Germline values: CDR1 MDHEN, CDR2 SYDVKM. The CDR3 DNA reads as TGTGCCAGTAGTGGGGGACAGGGAGTAATAGAGACCCAGTACTTC. It codes for CASSGGQGVIETQYF.

This clonotype came up many times. The V and J genes are TRBV27 and TRBJ2-7; 9 positions match TRBD2. The CDR3 is 18 residues long. V shed 3 bases and J 0 bases; nucleotides not matched to a gene: 12. The germline V gene has CDR1 MNHEY and CDR2 SMNVEV (reference sequence). The CDR3 protein is CASSLEPMTSGDSYEQYF. In DNA, the CDR3 is TGTGCCAGCAGTTTGGAGCCTATGACTAGCGGAGACTCCTACGAGCAGTACTTC.

This clonotype was seen many times. The chain is built from TRBV4-3 and TRBJ1-1; 8 bases are a match to TRBD1. V lost 3 bases and J lost 6; bases outside the gene matches: 9. The CDR3 has 15 amino acids. The germline V gene has CDR1 LGHNA and CDR2 YSLEER. This CDR3 reads CASSQVAGGRAEAFF. The CDR3 region has the DNA TGCGCCAGCAGCCAGGTAGCAGGGGGCCGGGCTGAAGCTTTCTTT.

This clonotype appeared many times. V and J are TRBV12-3 or TRBV12-4 and TRBJ1-2, with D tentatively TRBD1 (5 bases). The CDR3 extends over 12 amino acids. V lost 8 bases to trimming and J lost 8 bases, with 15 bases between them. CDR3 sequence (DNA): TGTGCCAGCGCACTTGCGGGGGACGGCTACACCTTC. Translating it yields CASALAGDGYTF.

In this sample, this clonotype turned up many times. V is TRBV20-1 and J is TRBJ2-7; no clear D gene. Germline V gene sequence: CDR1 DFQATT, CDR2 SNEGSKA (reference sequence). V was cut by 6 bases and J by 0 bases, with 18 bases left in between. This CDR3 is built from 15 residues. CDR3 region: CSASPDEVSSYEQYF. CDR3 bases: TGCAGTGCCTCGCCCGATGAGGTTAGCTCCTACGAGCAGTACTTC.

The CDR3 region is CASKGQGAAGELFF. The DNA for the CDR3 is TGTGCCAGCAAGGGACAGGGGGCGGCCGGGGAGCTGTTTTTT. The rearrangement uses TRBV19 and TRBJ2-2, with 12 bases identical to TRBD1. The CDR3 spans 14 residues. Trimming cost V 9 bases and J 6 bases; bases outside gene matches: 5. CDR1 and CDR2 (germline): LNHDA, SQIVND (reference sequence).

In its sample, this clonotype was seen once. At one end the junction does not follow the germline gene, possibly because of a read error. The chain carries TRBV5-1 and TRBJ2-1; D is perhaps TRBD2 (5 bases). The CDR3 is 14 amino acids. Germline CDR1 and CDR2: SGHRS and YFSETQ. CDR3 residues: CASSLEAESYERFF. As DNA, the CDR3 is TGCGCCAGCAGCTTGGAGGCCGAATCGTATGAGCGGTTCTTT.

This clonotype has only a few counts. The V and J genes are TRBV28 and TRBJ2-5; weak D call: TRBD1 (6 bases). V was clipped by 3 bases and J by 2 bases, with 13 bases between them. Per germline, CDR1 MDHEN and CDR2 SYDVKM. The CDR3 has 15 residues. The CDR3 bases are TGTGCCAGCAGTTTCTCCCACAGGGTTCAAGAGACCCAGTACTTC. Residues: CASSFSHRVQETQYF.

On this clonotype: This clone may be a read error of a much larger clone one base away. The chain couples TRBV4-1 to TRBJ2-7, with 10 bases matching TRBD2. The CDR3 runs 16 residues. Germline V CDR1 and CDR2: MGHRA, YSYEKL. As DNA, the CDR3 is TGTGCCAGCGGCCAAGAGGCTAGCGGGAGCCCAGGCGAGCAGTACTTC. Translation gives CASGQEASGSPGEQYF.

The V call is TRBV19, the J call TRBJ2-5; TRBD1 matches 8 bases. The CDR3 is 13 residues long. V was clipped by 7 bases and J by 6 bases; unmatched bases: 7. Germline CDR1 and CDR2: LNHDA and SQIVND (reference sequence). CDR3 sequence: CASTSQGAQTQYF. For the CDR3, the DNA is TGTGCCAGTACCTCCCAGGGGGCTCAGACCCAGTACTTC.

In this sample, this clonotype turned up many times. The chain employs TRBV30 and TRBJ1-2; D gene uncertain. The CDR3 has 12 residues. V lost 3 bases and J lost 4, with 9 bases in between. Germline V gives CDR1 GTSNPN, CDR2 SVGIG (reference sequence). CDR3 sequence: CAWSPGIYGYTF. The CDR3, as DNA: TGTGCCTGGAGCCCGGGTATCTATGGCTACACCTTC.

This clonotype was observed many times. The chain links TRBV28 to TRBJ2-1; TRBD2 is a possible D gene (5 bases). Trimming pared 10 bases from V and 4 bases from J, leaving 11 bases between. Per germline, CDR1 MDHEN and CDR2 SYDVKM. This CDR3 has 12 amino acids. The CDR3 loop is CATLTKYNEQFF. CDR3 DNA: TGTGCCACCCTGACTAAATACAATGAGCAGTTCTTC.

This clonotype has at least ten counts. The J gene is TRBJ2-6, the V gene TRBV6-2 or TRBV6-3; no reliable D call. This CDR3 is 15 amino acids long. The V and J ends lost 6 bases and 0 bases respectively, with 9 bases between them. Germline V gives CDR1 MNHEY, CDR2 SVGEGT. Here the CDR3 reads CASRPKSSGANVLTF. For the CDR3, the DNA is TGTGCCAGCAGACCTAAGAGCTCTGGGGCCAACGTCCTGACTTTC.

Many counts were recorded for this clonotype. The V gene is TRBV7-9, the J gene TRBJ2-2; TRBD1 aligns across 7 bases. Germline trimming cut 2 bases from V and 7 bases from J; bases unmatched to any gene: 16. This CDR3 comprises 18 residues. Germline CDR1 is SEHNR and CDR2 is FQNEAQ (reference sequence). For the CDR3, the DNA is TGTGCCAGCAGCTTAACGTATCAGGGGGACGGAACGAGCGGGGAGCTGTTTTTT. Amino acids: CASSLTYQGDGTSGELFF.

This chain joins TRBV7-9 and TRBJ2-5; D may match TRBD1 or TRBD2 (6 bases each). V gave up 3 bases and J gave up 4 bases, with 9 bases separating them. The germline V gene encodes CDR1 SEHNR and CDR2 FQNEAQ (reference sequence). CDR3 length equals 13 residues. The CDR3 DNA is TGTGCCAGCAGCTTCGGGGGCGGAGAGACCCAGTACTTC. Its protein product is CASSFGGGETQYF.

To note about this clonotype: Being one base from a much bigger clone, this may be a read error. This chain joins TRBV19 and TRBJ2-2, with unresolved D. V lost 7 bases to trimming and J lost 3 bases, with 12 bases between them. This CDR3 has 14 residues. The germline V gene has CDR1 LNHDA and CDR2 SQIVND (reference sequence). The CDR3 sequence: CASMPHPDTGELFF. Written as DNA, the CDR3 is TGTGCCAGTATGCCCCATCCCGACACCGGGGAGCTGTTTTTT.